The source of this T cell receptor (beta chain) is a study of siplizumab effects on memory and regulatory T cells. A 37°C coculture lasting roughly six days was applied to the mixed lymphocyte reaction cells. This clone was seen a handful of times. Its antigen remains unknown. The repertoire was sequenced with immunoSEQ multiplex PCR; TCRdb's copy has only in-frame clones and lacks some. This sample has 9,900 or so clones, with roughly 46% found just once. Germline assignment: CDR1 SGHRS and CDR2 YFSETQ. The CDR3 spans 14 residues. Trimming shortened V by 1 base and J by 0 bases, and 7 bases separated the two germline ends.

This sequence was found in a human donor in good health; the cells came from an allogeneic mixed lymphocyte reaction. Sequenced sample: CFSE-low (dividing) CD4+ T cells sorted from an allogeneic mixed lymphocyte reaction. The V and J genes are TRBV5-1 and TRBJ1-2; the D is unclear. The CDR3 region has the DNA TGCGCCAGCAGCTTGACAGCTGCTAACTATGGCTACACCTTC. As protein: CASSLTAANYGYTF. The full variable domain, with the rest looked up from reference TRBV5-1 and TRBJ1-2, is KAGVTQTPRYLIKTRGQQVTLSCSPISGHRSVSWYQQTPGQGLQFLFEYFSETQRNKGNFPGRFSGRQFSNSRSEMNVSTLELGDSALYLCASSLTAANYGYTFGSGTRLTVV.